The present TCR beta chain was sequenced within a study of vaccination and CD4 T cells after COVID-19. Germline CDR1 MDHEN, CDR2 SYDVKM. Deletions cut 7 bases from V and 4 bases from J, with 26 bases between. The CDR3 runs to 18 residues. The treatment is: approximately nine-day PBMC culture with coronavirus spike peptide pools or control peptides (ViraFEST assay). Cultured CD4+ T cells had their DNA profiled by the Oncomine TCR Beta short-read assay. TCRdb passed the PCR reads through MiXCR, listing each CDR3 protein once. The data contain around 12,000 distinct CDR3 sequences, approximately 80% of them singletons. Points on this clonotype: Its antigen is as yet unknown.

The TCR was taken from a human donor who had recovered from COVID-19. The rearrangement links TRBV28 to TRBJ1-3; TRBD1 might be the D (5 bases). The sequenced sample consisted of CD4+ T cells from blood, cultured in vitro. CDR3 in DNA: TGTGCCAGCACCGCCCTAGGAGGGGCGGGAGGGATAGGAAACACCATATATTTT. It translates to CASTALGGAGGIGNTIYF.